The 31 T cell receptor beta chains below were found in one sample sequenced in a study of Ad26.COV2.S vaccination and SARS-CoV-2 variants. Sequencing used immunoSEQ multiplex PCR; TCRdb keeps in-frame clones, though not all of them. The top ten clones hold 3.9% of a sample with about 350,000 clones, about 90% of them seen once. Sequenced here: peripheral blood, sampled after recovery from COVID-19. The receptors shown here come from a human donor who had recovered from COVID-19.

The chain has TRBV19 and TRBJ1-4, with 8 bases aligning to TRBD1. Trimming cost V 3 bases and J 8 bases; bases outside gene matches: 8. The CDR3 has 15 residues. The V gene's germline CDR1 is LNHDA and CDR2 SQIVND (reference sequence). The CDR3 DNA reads TGTGCCAGTAGTATGTTGGACAGGGTGGGGGAAAAACTGTTTTTT. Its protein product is CASSMLDRVGEKLFF.

The CDR3, as DNA: TGCGCCAGCAGCCTAACCTACGGAGGGGGGCAGCCCCAGCATTTT. The encoded protein is CASSLTYGGGQPQHF. The J gene is TRBJ1-5, the V gene TRBV4-3; D is possibly TRBD1 (6 bases). Trimming removed 4 bases from V and 7 bases from J, with 17 bases in between. This CDR3 comprises 15 residues. Germline CDR1 reads LGHNA; CDR2 reads YSLEER.

The CDR3 nucleotides are TGTGCCAGTAGTGATGGGACAGGGGACTATGGCTACACCTTC. Protein product: CASSDGTGDYGYTF. The chain uses TRBV19 and TRBJ1-2; 10 positions agree with TRBD1. Germline values: CDR1 LNHDA, CDR2 SQIVND (reference sequence). Germline trimming cut 5 bases from V and 3 bases from J; bases unmatched to any gene: 3. CDR3 length: 14 amino acids.

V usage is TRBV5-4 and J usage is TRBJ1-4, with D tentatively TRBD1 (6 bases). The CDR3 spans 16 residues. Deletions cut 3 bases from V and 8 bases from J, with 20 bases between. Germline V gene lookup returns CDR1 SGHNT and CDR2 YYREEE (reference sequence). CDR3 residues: CASSWGGGRLNEKLFF. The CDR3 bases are TGTGCCAGCAGCTGGGGGGGCGGCAGGTTAAACGAAAAACTGTTTTTT.

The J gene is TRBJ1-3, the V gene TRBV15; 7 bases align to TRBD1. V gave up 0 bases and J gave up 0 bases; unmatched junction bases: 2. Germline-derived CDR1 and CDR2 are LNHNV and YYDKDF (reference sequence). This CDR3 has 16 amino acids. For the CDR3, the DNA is TGTGCCACCAGCAGAGATCGGGACAGCTCTGGAAACACCATATATTTT. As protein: CATSRDRDSSGNTIYF.

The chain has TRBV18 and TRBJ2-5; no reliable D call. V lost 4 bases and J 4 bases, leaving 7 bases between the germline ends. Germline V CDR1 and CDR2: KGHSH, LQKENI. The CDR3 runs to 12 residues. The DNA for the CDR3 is TGTGCCAGCTCACTCACGGGAGAGACCCAGTACTTC. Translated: CASSLTGETQYF.

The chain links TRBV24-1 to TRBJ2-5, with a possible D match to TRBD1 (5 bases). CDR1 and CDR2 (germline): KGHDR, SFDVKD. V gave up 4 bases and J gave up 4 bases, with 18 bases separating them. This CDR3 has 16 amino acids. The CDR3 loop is CATSDRNLQGRETQYF. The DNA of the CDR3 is TGTGCCACCAGTGACCGAAACTTGCAGGGTCGAGAGACCCAGTACTTC.

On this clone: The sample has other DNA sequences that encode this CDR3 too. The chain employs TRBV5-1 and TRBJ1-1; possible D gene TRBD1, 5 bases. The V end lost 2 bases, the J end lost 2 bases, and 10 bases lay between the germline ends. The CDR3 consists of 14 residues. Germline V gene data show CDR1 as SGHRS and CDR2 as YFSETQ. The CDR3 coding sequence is TGCGCCAGCAGCTTACGGGGGGGAAACACTGAAGCTTTCTTT. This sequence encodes CASSLRGGNTEAFF.

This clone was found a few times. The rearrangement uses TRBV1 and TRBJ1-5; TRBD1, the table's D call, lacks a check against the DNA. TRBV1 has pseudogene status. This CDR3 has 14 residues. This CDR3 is CTSSEGQHNQPQHF. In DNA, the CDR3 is TGCACCAGCAGCGAGGGACAACACAATCAGCCCCAGCATTTT.

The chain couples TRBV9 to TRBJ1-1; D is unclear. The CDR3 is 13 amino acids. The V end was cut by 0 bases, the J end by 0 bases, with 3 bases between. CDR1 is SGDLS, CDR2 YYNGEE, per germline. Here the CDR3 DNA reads TGTGCCAGCAGCGTAGCGTTGAACACTGAAGCTTTCTTT. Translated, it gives CASSVALNTEAFF.

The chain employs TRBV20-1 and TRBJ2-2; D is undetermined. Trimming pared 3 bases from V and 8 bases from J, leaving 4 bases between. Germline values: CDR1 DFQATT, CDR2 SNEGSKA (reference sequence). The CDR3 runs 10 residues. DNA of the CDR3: TGCAGTGCTAGGCCGGGGGAGCTGTTTTTT. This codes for CSARPGELFF.

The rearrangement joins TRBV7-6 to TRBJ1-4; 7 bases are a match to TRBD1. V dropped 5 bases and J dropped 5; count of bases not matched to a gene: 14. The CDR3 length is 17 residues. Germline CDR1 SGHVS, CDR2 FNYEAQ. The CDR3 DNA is TGTGCCAGCAGCCCCTGGACAGGATTTCAGATGAATGAAAAACTGTTTTTT. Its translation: CASSPWTGFQMNEKLFF. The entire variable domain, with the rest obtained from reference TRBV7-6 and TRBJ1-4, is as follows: GAGVSQSPRYKVTKRGQDVALRCDPISGHVSLYWYRQALGQGPEFLTYFNYEAQQDKSGLPNDRFSAERPEGSISTLTIQRTEQRDSAMYRCASSPWTGFQMNEKLFFGSGTQLSVL.

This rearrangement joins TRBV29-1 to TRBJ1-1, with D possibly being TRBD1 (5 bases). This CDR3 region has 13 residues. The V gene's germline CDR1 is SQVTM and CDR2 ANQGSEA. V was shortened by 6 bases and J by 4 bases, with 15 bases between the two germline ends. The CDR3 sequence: CSVQRGTGTEAFF. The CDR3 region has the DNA TGCAGCGTCCAAAGGGGTACGGGCACTGAAGCTTTCTTT. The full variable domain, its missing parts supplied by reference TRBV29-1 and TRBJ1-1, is SAVISQKPSRDICQRGTSLTIQCQVDSQVTMMFWYRQQPGQSLTLIATANQGSEATYESGFVIDKFPISRPNLTFSTLTVSNMSPEDSSIYLCSVQRGTGTEAFFGQGTRLTVV.

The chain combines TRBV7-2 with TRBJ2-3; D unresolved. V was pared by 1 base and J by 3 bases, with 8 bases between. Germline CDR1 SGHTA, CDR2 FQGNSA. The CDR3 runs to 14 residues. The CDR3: CASSLGWRTDTQYF. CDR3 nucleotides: TGTGCCAGCAGCTTAGGCTGGCGGACAGATACGCAGTATTTT.

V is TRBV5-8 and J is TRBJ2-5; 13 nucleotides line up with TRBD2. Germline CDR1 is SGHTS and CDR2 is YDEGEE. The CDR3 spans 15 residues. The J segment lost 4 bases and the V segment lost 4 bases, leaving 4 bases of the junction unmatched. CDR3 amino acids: CASSQGLAGPETQYF. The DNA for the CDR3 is TGTGCCAGCAGCCAGGGACTAGCGGGGCCAGAGACCCAGTACTTC.

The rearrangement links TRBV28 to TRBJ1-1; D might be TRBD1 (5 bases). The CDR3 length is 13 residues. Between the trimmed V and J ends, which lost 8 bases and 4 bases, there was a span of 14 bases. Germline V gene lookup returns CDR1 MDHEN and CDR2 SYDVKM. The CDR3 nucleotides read TGTGCCAGCTCCCTACCGGGGGTCACTGAAGCTTTCTTT. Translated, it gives CASSLPGVTEAFF.

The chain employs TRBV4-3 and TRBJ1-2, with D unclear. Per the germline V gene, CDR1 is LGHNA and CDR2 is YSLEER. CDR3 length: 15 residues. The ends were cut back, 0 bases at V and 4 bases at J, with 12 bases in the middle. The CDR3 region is CASSQDRGSSYGYTF. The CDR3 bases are TGCGCCAGCAGCCAAGATCGCGGGTCTAGCTATGGCTACACCTTC.

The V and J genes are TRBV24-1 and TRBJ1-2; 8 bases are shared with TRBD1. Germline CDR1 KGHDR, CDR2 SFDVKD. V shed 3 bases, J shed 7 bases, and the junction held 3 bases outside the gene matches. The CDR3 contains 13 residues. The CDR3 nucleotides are TGTGCCACCAGTGATCGGACAGGGTTTGGCTACACCTTC. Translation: CATSDRTGFGYTF.

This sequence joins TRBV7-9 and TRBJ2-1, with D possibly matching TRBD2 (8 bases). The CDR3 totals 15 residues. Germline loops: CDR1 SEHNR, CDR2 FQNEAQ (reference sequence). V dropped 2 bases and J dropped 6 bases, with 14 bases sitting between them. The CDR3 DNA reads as TGTGCCAGCAGCTTATCGGGAGGGGGCGGCAATGAGCAGTTCTTC. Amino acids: CASSLSGGGGNEQFF.

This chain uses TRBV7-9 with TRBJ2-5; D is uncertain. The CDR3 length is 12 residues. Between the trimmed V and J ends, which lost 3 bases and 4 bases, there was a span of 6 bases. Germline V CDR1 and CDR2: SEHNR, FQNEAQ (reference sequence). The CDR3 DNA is TGTGCCAGCAGCTTCCTCGGAGAGACCCAGTACTTC. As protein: CASSFLGETQYF.

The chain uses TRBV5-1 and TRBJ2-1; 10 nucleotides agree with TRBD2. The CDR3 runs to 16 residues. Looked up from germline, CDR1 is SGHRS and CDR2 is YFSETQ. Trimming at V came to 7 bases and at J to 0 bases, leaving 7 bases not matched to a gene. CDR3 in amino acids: CASGELAGGSYNEQFF. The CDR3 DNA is TGCGCCAGCGGAGAATTAGCGGGAGGCTCCTACAATGAGCAGTTCTTC.

CDR3 sequence reads: CASSYFSVSNQPQHF. For the CDR3, the DNA is TGTGCCAGCAGTTACTTCAGCGTTAGCAATCAGCCCCAGCATTTT. J is TRBJ1-5 and V is TRBV6-6; D uncertain. V was trimmed by 1 base and J by 0 bases, leaving 7 bases between them. The CDR3 sequence is 15 residues long. Germline V gene data show CDR1 as MNHNY and CDR2 as SVGAGI (reference sequence).

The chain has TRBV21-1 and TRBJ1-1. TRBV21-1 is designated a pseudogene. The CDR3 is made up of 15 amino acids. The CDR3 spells CASSNDRALNTEAFF. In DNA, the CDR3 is TGTGCCAGCAGCAACGATAGGGCCCTAAACACTGAAGCTTTCTTT.

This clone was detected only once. CDR3 sequence reads: CASSMGTFFDTQYF. In DNA, the CDR3 is TGTGCCAGTAGTATGGGGACCTTTTTTGATACGCAGTATTTT. The rearrangement links TRBV19 to TRBJ2-3; the D gene could be TRBD1 or TRBD2 (5 bases each). Deletions cut 3 bases from V and 6 bases from J, with 13 bases between. CDR3 size: 14 residues. CDR1 is LNHDA, CDR2 SQIVND, per germline (reference sequence). Filled out from reference TRBV19 and TRBJ2-3, the complete variable domain reads DGGITQSPKYLFRKEGQNVTLSCEQNLNHDAMYWYRQDPGQGLRLIYYSQIVNDFQKGDIAEGYSVSREKKESFPLTVTSAQKNPTAFYLCASSMGTFFDTQYFGPGTRLTVL.

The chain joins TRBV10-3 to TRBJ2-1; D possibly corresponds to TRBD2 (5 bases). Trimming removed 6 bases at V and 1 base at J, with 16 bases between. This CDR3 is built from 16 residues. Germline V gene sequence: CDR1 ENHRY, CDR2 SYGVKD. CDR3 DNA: TGTGCCATCAGGGGAACGGAGGTCGGATCCTACAATGAGCAGTTCTTC. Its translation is CAIRGTEVGSYNEQFF.

The CDR3 DNA follows: TGTGCCAGCAGCCGGGGGACAGCGACCACCGGGGAGCTGTTTTTT. Protein sequence: CASSRGTATTGELFF. The chain combines TRBV7-9 with TRBJ2-2; perhaps TRBD1 as D (7 bases). CDR1 is SEHNR, CDR2 FQNEAQ, per germline (reference sequence). CDR3 size: 15 residues. The germline V and J ends were trimmed by 5 bases and 4 bases, with 14 bases remaining between them.

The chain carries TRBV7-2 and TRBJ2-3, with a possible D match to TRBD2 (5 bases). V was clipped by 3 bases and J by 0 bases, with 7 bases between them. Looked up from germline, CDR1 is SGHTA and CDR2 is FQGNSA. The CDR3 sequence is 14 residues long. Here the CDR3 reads CASSLGVSTDTQYF. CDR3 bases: TGTGCCAGCAGCTTGGGAGTGAGCACAGATACGCAGTATTTT.

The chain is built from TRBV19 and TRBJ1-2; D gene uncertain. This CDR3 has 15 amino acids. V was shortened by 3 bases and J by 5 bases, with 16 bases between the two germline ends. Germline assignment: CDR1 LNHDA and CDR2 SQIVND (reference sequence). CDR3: CASSIASLKTYGYTF. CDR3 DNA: TGTGCCAGTAGTATCGCCAGCCTCAAAACGTATGGCTACACCTTC.

CDR3 in amino acids: CASSSRTGNYGYTF. For the CDR3, the DNA is TGCGCCAGCAGCTCGAGGACGGGGAACTATGGCTACACCTTC. The chain couples TRBV4-1 to TRBJ1-2; no definite D call. V was clipped by 5 bases and J by 2 bases, with 12 bases between them. CDR1 and CDR2 (germline): MGHRA, YSYEKL. The CDR3 runs 14 residues.

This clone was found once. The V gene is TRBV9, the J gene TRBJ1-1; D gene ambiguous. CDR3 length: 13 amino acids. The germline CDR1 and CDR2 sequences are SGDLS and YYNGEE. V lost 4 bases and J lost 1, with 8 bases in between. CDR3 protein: CASSQGANTEAFF. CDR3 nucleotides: TGTGCCAGCAGCCAAGGTGCGAACACTGAAGCTTTCTTT.

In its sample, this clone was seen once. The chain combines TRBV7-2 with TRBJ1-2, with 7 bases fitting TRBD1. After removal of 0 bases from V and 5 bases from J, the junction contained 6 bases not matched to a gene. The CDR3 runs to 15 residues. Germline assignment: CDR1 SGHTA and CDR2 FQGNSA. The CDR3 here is CASSLAPDRPYGYTF. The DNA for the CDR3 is TGTGCCAGCAGCTTAGCCCCGGACAGGCCTTATGGCTACACCTTC.